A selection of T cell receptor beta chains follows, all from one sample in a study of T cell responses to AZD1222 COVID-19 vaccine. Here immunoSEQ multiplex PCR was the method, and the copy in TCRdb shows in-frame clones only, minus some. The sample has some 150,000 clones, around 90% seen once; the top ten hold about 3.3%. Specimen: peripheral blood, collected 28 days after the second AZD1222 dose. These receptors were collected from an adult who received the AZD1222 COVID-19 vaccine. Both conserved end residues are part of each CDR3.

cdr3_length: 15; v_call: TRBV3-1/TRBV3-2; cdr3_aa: CASSQVRGGAGAQYF
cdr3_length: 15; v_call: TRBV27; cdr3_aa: CASSLSDQGTGELFF
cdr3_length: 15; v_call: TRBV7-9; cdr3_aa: CASSLDRGANSPLHF
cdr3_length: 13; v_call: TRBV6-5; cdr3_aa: CASREVGGQPQHF
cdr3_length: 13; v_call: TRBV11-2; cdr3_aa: CASSFGADQPQHF
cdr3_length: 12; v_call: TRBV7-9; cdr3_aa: CASSTDSYHPYF
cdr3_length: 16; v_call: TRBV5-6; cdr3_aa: CASSLASQGLTGELFF
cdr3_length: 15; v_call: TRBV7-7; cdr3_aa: CASSLVGGDMETQYF
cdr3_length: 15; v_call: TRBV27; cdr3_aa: CASSLQDTGADTQYF
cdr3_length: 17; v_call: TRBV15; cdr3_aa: CATSSVAGTEPLYGYTF
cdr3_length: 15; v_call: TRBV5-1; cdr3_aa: CASSLTRTSGYEQYF
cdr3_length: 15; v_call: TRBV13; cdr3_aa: CASSAVAGSYNEQFF
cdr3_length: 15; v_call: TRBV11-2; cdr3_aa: CASSLEFRNTGELFF
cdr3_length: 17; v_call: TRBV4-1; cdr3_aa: CASSQDGASRRTDTQYF
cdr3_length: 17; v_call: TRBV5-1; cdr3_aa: CASSLGTYRDLQETQYF
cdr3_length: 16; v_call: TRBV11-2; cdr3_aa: CASSSQGGKNYNEQFF
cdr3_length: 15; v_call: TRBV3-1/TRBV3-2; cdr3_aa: CASSQAGSYNSPLHF
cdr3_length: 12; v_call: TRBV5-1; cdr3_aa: CASSGLVTEQFF
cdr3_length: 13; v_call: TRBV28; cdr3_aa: CASSLTNNSPLHF
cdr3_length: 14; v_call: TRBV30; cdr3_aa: CAWSEGAGHSPLHF
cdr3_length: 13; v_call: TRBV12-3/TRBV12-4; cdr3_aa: CASSLKQNYGYTF
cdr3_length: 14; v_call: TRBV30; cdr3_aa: CAWSVVSGASPLHF
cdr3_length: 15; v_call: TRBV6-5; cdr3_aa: CATSKAGVDTGELFF
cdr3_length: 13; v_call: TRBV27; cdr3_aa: CASSLDSNQPQHF
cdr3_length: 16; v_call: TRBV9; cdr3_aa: CASSVLSSGLPHEQYF
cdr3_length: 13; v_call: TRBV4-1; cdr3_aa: CASSQERADGYTF
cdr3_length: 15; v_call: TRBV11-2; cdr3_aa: CASSLDRGQTYGYTF
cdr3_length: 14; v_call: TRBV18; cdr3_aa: CASSPEGENYGYTF
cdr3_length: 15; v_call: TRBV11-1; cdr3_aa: CASSLGAGGNTEAFF
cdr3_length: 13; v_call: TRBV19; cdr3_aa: CASSPDRYYGYTF
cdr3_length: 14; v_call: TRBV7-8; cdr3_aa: CASSGQGGTYGYTF